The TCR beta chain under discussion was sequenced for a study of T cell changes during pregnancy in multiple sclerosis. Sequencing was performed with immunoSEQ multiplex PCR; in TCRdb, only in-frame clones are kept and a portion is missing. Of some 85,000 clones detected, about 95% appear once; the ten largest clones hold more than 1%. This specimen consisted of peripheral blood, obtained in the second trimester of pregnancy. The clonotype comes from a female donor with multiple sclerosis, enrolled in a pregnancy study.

The CDR3 DNA reads TGTGCCAGTTGGGGGGGGAGCAGCGAGCAGTACTTC. Translation gives CASWGGSSEQYF. The chain recombines TRBV19 with TRBJ2-7; 7 bases fit TRBD2. J was trimmed by 6 bases and V by 8 bases; bases with no gene match: 7. Germline V gene data show CDR1 as LNHDA and CDR2 as SQIVND (reference sequence). CDR3 size: 12 residues.